The entry below describes one T cell receptor beta chain. Its specific antigen is unknown. No base qualities exist here, and no much larger clone lies one base off it. To isolate the T cell subsets, Miltenyi superparamagnetic beads coated with subset-specific monoclonal antibodies were used. Every T cell population was isolated from peripheral blood. Ficoll separation of whole blood yielded mononuclear cells, and anti-CD14 microbeads were then used to deplete the monocytes. Right after isolation, the cell populations were resuspended in RNAprotect reagent. In general terms, the pan T sample was made up of CD3+ T cells. These data originate in a study of relationships among human T cell subsets (dated by TCRdb to the early 2010s). Broadly, across the study: Eight distinct blood T cell populations were sequenced: pan T, CD8 cytotoxic, regulatory, Th1, Th2, naive plus transitional, activated and memory cells.

General findings and caveats noted by the study authors: More than 55% of CD8+ cytotoxic sequences came from clones with more than 100 reads, while the regulatory and Th2 subsets showed few clones of that size. Substantial sharing of CDR3s among Th1, Th2 and regulatory T cells was interpreted as suggestive of stochastic cell fate choices. The seven subsets showed no statistically significant differences in V, D and J usage, CDR3 length, or N-nucleotide additions. T cell counts went unrecorded for two pan T samples, which were processed alongside pan B cells. A CD4+CD8+ double-positive population could not be ruled out by the bead-based sorting.

The germline V gene specifies ENHRY as CDR1 and SYGVKD as CDR2. Reading from cysteine to phenylalanine, the CDR3 counts 18 amino acids. The sequence is cut down to CDR3 DNA, 54 bases in frame from base 1. V is reduced by 0 bases and J by 5 bases, leaving a spacing of 17 bases between them. Library method: multiplex PCR. Sequencing instrument: 454 GS FLX. Semiquantitative ARM-PCR was used to amplify the TCR alpha and beta CDR3 regions from mRNA. In ARM-PCR, tagged nested gene-specific primers were used first, and exponential amplification was then carried out by communal superprimers. Before the first-round PCR products went through the second amplification round, exonuclease was used to remove the nested primers. The amplicons were sequenced on the 454 platform, which can rapidly sequence millions of DNA fragments without cloning bias. A read was counted as effective if the read could be mapped to both V and J germline segments. Per the source publication's procedure: IRmap was used to assign reads to germline V, D and J segments, and IRmap relies on pyromap, a Smith-Waterman modification adapted to 454 sequencing errors. D-beta assignments were filtered with cutoffs set at the 99th percentile of alignment scores obtained from simulated random sequences. CDR3 was defined as the amino acids between the conserved V-segment Y[YFLI]C motif and the J-segment [FW]GXGT motif. Repertoire diversity was estimated with a compound Poisson process model previously applied to large-scale EST data. A procedure for detecting cross-contamination was used to argue that sample contamination was not the source of the shared CDR3s. The public reads were quality trimmed at Q25 with fastp and then assembled into clones with MiXCR by TCRdb, keeping productive beta chains. CDR3 protein duplicates are merged, each entry listing the most common genes and DNA. The V and J calls were not made by the authors but by TCRdb's processing. The sample table contains under 5,500 distinct CDR3 sequences; only one count was recorded for about four fifths of them. 29% of the sample rests with the top ten.

In this chain, TRBV10-3 is recombined with TRBJ1-6; the D gene is possibly TRBD1, with 5 bases matching. The origin of this receptor is a man aged 35 to 55 in good health. The specimen was total T cells sorted from blood. The intended sense of this specimen's cell subset or site label: CD3+ T cells in general. In nucleotide form, the sequence is TGTGCCATCAGTGAGTCTCCTGGGTCGGGACGGAATAATTCACCCCTCCACTTT. It translates as CAISESPGSGRNNSPLHF.